Below are 3 T cell receptor beta chains sequenced from a single sample in a study of blood T cell repertoires in COVID-19. Sequencing used immunoSEQ multiplex PCR; TCRdb keeps in-frame clones, though not all of them. This table holds around 380,000 clones, more than 70% found once. Input material: PBMCs or T cells enriched from blood (not recorded which). The source is a man aged 25 to 40 who had recovered from COVID-19.

The rearrangement links TRBV19 to TRBJ1-4, with D perhaps TRBD1 (6 bases). The CDR3 is made up of 14 amino acids. Germline V gives CDR1 LNHDA, CDR2 SQIVND (reference sequence). V gave up 5 bases and J gave up 3 bases, with 10 bases separating them. The CDR3 region is CASSLAGANEKLFF. CDR3 in DNA: TGTGCCAGTAGTTTAGCAGGGGCTAATGAAAAACTGTTTTTT.

The gene calls are TRBV27 and TRBJ2-1, with D perhaps matching TRBD1 (6 bases). In germline, CDR1 is MNHEY, CDR2 SMNVEV (reference sequence). This CDR3 is 16 amino acids long. Deletions cut 0 bases from V and 4 bases from J, with 13 bases between. The CDR3 loop is CASSLSRDIRYNEQFF. In nucleotides, the CDR3 is TGTGCCAGCAGTTTATCCCGGGACATCAGATACAATGAGCAGTTCTTC.

V gene TRBV6-5 combines with J gene TRBJ2-7; 7 bases agree with TRBD1. Unmatched junction bases numbered 8, after V lost 5 bases and J lost 10 bases. Germline values: CDR1 MNHEY, CDR2 SVGAGI. CDR3 length equals 12 residues. The CDR3 here is CASSQRRDSQYF. The DNA of the CDR3 is TGTGCCAGCAGTCAACGACGGGACAGTCAGTACTTC.